The next 19 T cell receptor beta chains were all read from a single sample in a study of CD8 T cells in ankylosing spondylitis. One entry per CDR3 protein results from TCRdb running MiXCR on the 5' RACE reads. This sample has some 840,000 distinct CDR3 sequences, with about 12% found just once. Whole-study findings and limits: Seemingly characteristic of ankylosing spondylitis blood was a TCR beta motif consisting of roughly 8 highly homologous variants.

No antigen is known for these receptors. Sequenced material: blood, either unsorted or a sorted T cell fraction (not recorded which). The receptor source for this set is a male donor with ankylosing spondylitis.

As concerns this clonotype: An end of the junction differs from the germline gene, which may be a read error. The chain couples TRBV10-3 to TRBJ1-3; maybe TRBD1 (6 bases). Germline CDR1 is ENHRY and CDR2 is SYGVKD. The CDR3 consists of 13 residues. DNA for the CDR3: TGTGTCATCAGTAACAGGGCAGGAAACACCATATATTTT. As protein: CVISNRAGNTIYF.

This clonotype was seen a few times. The chain uses TRBV2 and TRBJ2-1; D perhaps matches TRBD2 (5 bases). Germline loops: CDR1 SNHLY, CDR2 FYNNEI. The CDR3 totals 13 residues. Trimming cost V 7 bases and J 5 bases, with 12 bases left between them. CDR3 residues: CASNRERNNEQFF. CDR3 nucleotide sequence: TGTGCCAGCAACCGGGAAAGGAACAATGAGCAGTTCTTC. Together with reference TRBV2 and TRBJ2-1, the CDR3 gives the full variable domain: EPEVTQTPSHQVTQMGQEVILRCVPISNHLYFYWYRQILGQKVEFLVSFYNNEISEKSEIFDDQFSVERPDGSNFTLKIRSTKLEDSAMYFCASNRERNNEQFFGPGTRLTVL.

The genes are TRBV11-2 and TRBJ1-1; possibly TRBD1 for D (6 bases). From germline, CDR1 is SGHAT and CDR2 FQNNGV. V lost 6 bases, J lost 5 bases, and 19 bases lay in between. The CDR3 has 15 amino acids. The CDR3 region is CASRLRGGGRTEAFF. The CDR3 DNA is TGTGCCAGCAGATTACGAGGGGGGGGGCGTACTGAAGCTTTCTTT.

This clonotype showed up many times. This sequence joins TRBV20-1 and TRBJ2-5; no reliable D call. Per the germline V gene, CDR1 is DFQATT and CDR2 is SNEGSKA (reference sequence). The V end lost 4 bases, the J end lost 5 bases, and 17 bases lay between the germline ends. The CDR3 sequence is 14 residues long. This CDR3 reads CSATRGPAMETQYF. The CDR3 coding sequence is TGCAGTGCTACCCGTGGCCCGGCCATGGAGACCCAGTACTTC.

This sequence joins TRBV10-3 and TRBJ1-2, with D uncertain. V was clipped by 6 bases and J by 7 bases, with 18 bases between them. The CDR3 is made up of 14 amino acids. CDR1 and CDR2 (germline): ENHRY, SYGVKD. For the CDR3, the DNA is TGTGCCATCAGCCGCGCAGGCGTCACGGGTGGCTACACCTTC. The encoded protein is CAISRAGVTGGYTF.

In this sample, this clonotype turned up a few times. The V call is TRBV29-1, the J call TRBJ2-7; TRBD2 matches at 11 bases. V lost 4 bases and J lost 2; bases outside the gene matches: 7. From germline, CDR1 is SQVTM and CDR2 ANQGSEA. There are 15 residues in the CDR3. CDR3 nucleotide sequence: TGCAGCGTTGTCCCCGGGACTAGCGGAGCCTACGAGCAGTACTTC. Amino acids: CSVVPGTSGAYEQYF.

The V call is TRBV5-1, the J call TRBJ1-2; 7 bases are a match to TRBD1. Trimming at V came to 4 bases and at J to 3 bases, leaving 9 bases not matched to a gene. Germline V gives CDR1 SGHRS, CDR2 YFSETQ. CDR3 length: 15 amino acids. CDR3 coding DNA: TGCGCCAGCAGCCGTGGCGGTCAGGGGGACTATGGCTACACCTTC. Its translation is CASSRGGQGDYGYTF.

This clonotype has only a few counts. V is TRBV24-1 and J is TRBJ1-2; 7 nucleotides match TRBD1. V shed 2 bases and J 5 bases; nucleotides not matched to a gene: 4. The CDR3 has 14 amino acids. Germline V gene data show CDR1 as KGHDR and CDR2 as SFDVKD. In DNA form, the CDR3 reads TGTGCCACCAGTGATTCCGGGACAGTTTATGGCTACACCTTC. Protein sequence: CATSDSGTVYGYTF.

This clonotype was found a few times. The chain links TRBV5-1 to TRBJ2-2; 10 bases align to TRBD2. Germline CDR1 SGHRS, CDR2 YFSETQ. This CDR3 region has 16 residues. With V trimmed by 3 bases and J by 1 base, 3 bases remained unmatched. The CDR3 DNA follows: TGCGCCAGCAGCTCCGCTAGCGGGGGGAACACCGGGGAGCTGTTTTTT. This gives the protein CASSSASGGNTGELFF.

V usage is TRBV10-3 and J usage is TRBJ2-1, with unresolved D. The ends were cut back, 4 bases at V and 0 bases at J, with 10 bases in the middle. Germline CDR1 ENHRY, CDR2 SYGVKD. The CDR3 runs 15 residues. The CDR3 loop reads CAISAQPSSYNEQFF. The DNA of the CDR3 is TGTGCCATCAGTGCCCAACCCAGCTCCTACAATGAGCAGTTCTTC.

The V gene is TRBV29-1, the J gene TRBJ2-5; possibly TRBD1 for D (5 bases). In germline, CDR1 is SQVTM, CDR2 ANQGSEA. V dropped 4 bases and J dropped 8 bases, with 14 bases sitting between them. The CDR3 is 12 amino acids. The CDR3 DNA sequence: TGCAGCGTTGTGGGGCCCTTTGGAACCCAGTACTTC. The encoded protein is CSVVGPFGTQYF.

The chain is built from TRBV20-1 and TRBJ1-2; D is unclear. The germline V gene has CDR1 DFQATT and CDR2 SNEGSKA (reference sequence). V was trimmed by 6 bases and J by 4 bases, leaving 15 bases between them. The CDR3 totals 13 residues. CDR3 DNA sequence: TGCAGTGCACCCCATCTTTCACGCTATGGCTACACCTTC. As protein: CSAPHLSRYGYTF.

This rearrangement joins TRBV21-1 to TRBJ1-2. TRBV21-1 is labeled a pseudogene. CDR3 size: 13 residues. CDR3 amino acids: CASSKARYYGYTF. CDR3 nucleotides: TGTGCCAGCAGCAAGGCACGGTACTATGGCTACACCTTC.

This clonotype was seen many times. V is TRBV29-1 and J is TRBJ2-3, with 10 bases identical to TRBD2. CDR3 length equals 14 residues. J gave up 5 bases and V 3 bases, and 5 bases lay outside the gene matches. Germline V gene lookup returns CDR1 SQVTM and CDR2 ANQGSEA. The CDR3 is CSVDLAGGIDTQYF. CDR3 in DNA: TGCAGCGTTGACTTAGCGGGGGGTATAGATACGCAGTATTTT.

The chain couples TRBV12-3 or TRBV12-4 to TRBJ1-5; 8 bases fit TRBD1. The CDR3 totals 14 residues. Trimming removed 6 bases from V and 5 bases from J; junction bases left unmatched: 6. As DNA, the CDR3 is TGTGCCAGCAGCCCAACAGGGGGTCATCAGCCCCAGCATTTT. Residues: CASSPTGGHQPQHF.

This clonotype was seen a few times. The chain couples TRBV4-1 to TRBJ2-7; tentatively, D is TRBD2 (6 bases). Trimming removed 1 base from V and 3 bases from J, with 16 bases in between. From germline, CDR1 is MGHRA and CDR2 YSYEKL. The CDR3 is made up of 16 amino acids. Written as DNA, the CDR3 is TGCGCCAGCAGCCAAGCCCCACGGGAGAGCATCTACGAGCAGTACTTC. This sequence encodes CASSQAPRESIYEQYF.

This clonotype was seen more than once but under ten times. The chain has TRBV4-3 and TRBJ2-3; 9 bases map to TRBD2. This CDR3 comprises 16 residues. V shed 4 bases, J shed 1 base, and the junction held 6 bases outside the gene matches. Germline loops: CDR1 LGHNA, CDR2 YSLEER. The CDR3 loop reads CASSLIAGAGTDTQYF. In DNA, the CDR3 is TGCGCCAGCAGCCTTATAGCGGGGGCGGGCACAGATACGCAGTATTTT.

As for this clonotype: Germline and junction disagree at one end, which may indicate a read error. The chain couples TRBV20-1 to TRBJ2-7; D unclear. The germline V gene has CDR1 DFQATT and CDR2 SNEGSKA (reference sequence). CDR3 length: 13 amino acids. CDR3 region: CSDRGPVRGEQYF. The CDR3 DNA is TGCAGTGATAGAGGACCCGTGCGTGGCGAGCAGTACTTC.

The chain recombines TRBV7-2 with TRBJ1-2, with D possibly being TRBD1 (5 bases). Trimming shortened V by 0 bases and J by 4 bases, and 15 bases separated the two germline ends. Germline values: CDR1 SGHTA, CDR2 FQGNSA. The CDR3 is made up of 16 amino acids. The CDR3 DNA follows: TGTGCCAGCAGCTTAGCGCTGTCCGGGACCTCCTATGGCTACACCTTC. It specifies CASSLALSGTSYGYTF.